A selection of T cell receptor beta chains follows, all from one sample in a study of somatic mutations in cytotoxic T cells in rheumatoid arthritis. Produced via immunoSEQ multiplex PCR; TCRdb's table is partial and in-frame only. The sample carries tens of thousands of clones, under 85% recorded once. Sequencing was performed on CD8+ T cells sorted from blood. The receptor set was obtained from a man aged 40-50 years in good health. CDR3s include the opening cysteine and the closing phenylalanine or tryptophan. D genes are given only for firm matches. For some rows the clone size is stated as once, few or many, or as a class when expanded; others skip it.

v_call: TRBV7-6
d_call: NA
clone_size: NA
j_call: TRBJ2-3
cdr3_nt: TGTGCCAGCAGCCCCCGATCAGATACGCAGTATTTT
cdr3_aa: CASSPRSDTQYF

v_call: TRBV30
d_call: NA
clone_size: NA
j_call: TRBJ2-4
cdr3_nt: TGTGCCTGGAGTGTACTGGTGGGCGAAATTCAGTACTTC
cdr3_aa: CAWSVLVGEIQYF

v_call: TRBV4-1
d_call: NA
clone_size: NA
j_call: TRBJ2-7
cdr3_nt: TGCGCCAGCAGCCACAGAGGTAGCGGCCTCTACGAGCAGTACTTC
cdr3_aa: CASSHRGSGLYEQYF

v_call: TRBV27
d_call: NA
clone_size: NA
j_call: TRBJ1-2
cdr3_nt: TGTGCCAGCAGTTTACAAGGACAGTACTATGGCTACACCTTC
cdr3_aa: CASSLQGQYYGYTF

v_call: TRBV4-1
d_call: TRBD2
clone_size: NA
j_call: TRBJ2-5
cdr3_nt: TGCGCCAGCAGCCAAGGGACTAGCGGGCGAGAGACCCAGTACTTC
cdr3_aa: CASSQGTSGRETQYF

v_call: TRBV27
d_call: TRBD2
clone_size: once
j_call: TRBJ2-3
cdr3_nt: TGTGCCAGCAGTTTATACCCAGGCGCGGGAGCGGGCACAGATACGCAGTATTTT
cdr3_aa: CASSLYPGAGAGTDTQYF

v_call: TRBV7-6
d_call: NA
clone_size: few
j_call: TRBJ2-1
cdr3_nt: TGTGCCAGCAGGACCCTCCCGAGAGGCGAATCCTACAATGAGCAGTTCTTC
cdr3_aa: CASRTLPRGESYNEQFF

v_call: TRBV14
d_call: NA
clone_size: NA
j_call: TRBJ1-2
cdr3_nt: TGTGCCAGCAGCCTATACAGGGATGGTGGCTACACCTTC
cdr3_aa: CASSLYRDGGYTF

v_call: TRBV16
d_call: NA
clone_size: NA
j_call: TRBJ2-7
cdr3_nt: TGTGCCAGCAGCCCTGGACAGCTTGAGCAGTACTTC
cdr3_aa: CASSPGQLEQYF

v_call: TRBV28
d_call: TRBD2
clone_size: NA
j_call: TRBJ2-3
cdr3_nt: TGTGCCAGCAGTTTAGCGGGAGCGGCAGATACGCAGTATTTT
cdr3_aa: CASSLAGAADTQYF

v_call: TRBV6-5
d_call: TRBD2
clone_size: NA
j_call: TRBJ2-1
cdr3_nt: TGTGCCAGCAGTTACACTAGCGGGAGTTATGAGCAGTTCTTC
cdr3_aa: CASSYTSGSYEQFF

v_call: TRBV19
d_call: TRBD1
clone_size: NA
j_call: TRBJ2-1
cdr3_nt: TGTGCCAGCCGGGACAGTCCAGGTCATGAGCAGTTCTTC
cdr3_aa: CASRDSPGHEQFF

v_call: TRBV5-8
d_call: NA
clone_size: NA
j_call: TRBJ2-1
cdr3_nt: TGTGCCAGCAACAAACCGCGGACGGGATACAATGAGCAGTTCTTC
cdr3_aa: CASNKPRTGYNEQFF

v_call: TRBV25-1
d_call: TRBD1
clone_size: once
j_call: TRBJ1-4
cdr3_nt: TGTGCCAGCAGTGAGACAGGGGCGGGTGAAAAACTGTTTTTT
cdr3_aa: CASSETGAGEKLFF

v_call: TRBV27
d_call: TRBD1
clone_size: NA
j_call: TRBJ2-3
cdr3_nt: TGTGCCAGCAGTTTATGGACAGGGGTCCCAGATACGCAGTATTTT
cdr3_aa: CASSLWTGVPDTQYF

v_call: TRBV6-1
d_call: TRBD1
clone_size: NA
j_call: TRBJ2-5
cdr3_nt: TGTGCCAGCAGTGCCACAGGGGAAGGAAAGACCCAGTACTTC
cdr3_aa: CASSATGEGKTQYF

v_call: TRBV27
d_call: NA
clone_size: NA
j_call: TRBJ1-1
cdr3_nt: TGTGCCAGCAGTGACCTACTTGAGGGGACTGAAGCTTTCTTT
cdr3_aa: CASSDLLEGTEAFF

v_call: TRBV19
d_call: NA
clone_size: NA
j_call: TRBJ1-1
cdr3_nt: TGTGCCACCACCTTTGGGGGGGGTGAAGCTTTCTTT
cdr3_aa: CATTFGGGEAFF

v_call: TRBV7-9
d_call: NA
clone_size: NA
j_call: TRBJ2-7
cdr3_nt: TGTGCCAGCAGCTTGTTCCTGGGACGGATCTACGAGCAGTACTTC
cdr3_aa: CASSLFLGRIYEQYF

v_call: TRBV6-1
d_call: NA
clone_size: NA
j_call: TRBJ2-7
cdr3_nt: TGTGCCAGCAGTGAAGGACTTTTCTACGAGCAGTACTTC
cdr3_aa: CASSEGLFYEQYF

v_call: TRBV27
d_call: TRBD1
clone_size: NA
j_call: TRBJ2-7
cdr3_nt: TGTGCCAGCGGCCTGACAGGGGCCTCCTACGAGCAGTACTTC
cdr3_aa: CASGLTGASYEQYF

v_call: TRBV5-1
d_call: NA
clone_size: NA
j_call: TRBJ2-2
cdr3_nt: TGCGCCAGCAGCCTCAGGGAGAACACCGGGGAGCTGTTTTTT
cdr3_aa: CASSLRENTGELFF

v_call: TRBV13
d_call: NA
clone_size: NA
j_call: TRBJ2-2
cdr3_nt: TGTGCCAGCAGCTCTAATGGGCAGACGAACACCGGGGAGCTGTTTTTT
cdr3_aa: CASSSNGQTNTGELFF

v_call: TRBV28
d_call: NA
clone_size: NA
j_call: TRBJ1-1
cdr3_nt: TGTGCCAGCAGTTTTCATCCTAACACTGAAGCTTTCTTT
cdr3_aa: CASSFHPNTEAFF

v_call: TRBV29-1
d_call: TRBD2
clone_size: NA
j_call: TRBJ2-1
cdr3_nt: TGCAGCGTTGGAGGAGTGGCGGGAGGCCTCGAATACAATGAGCAGTTCTTC
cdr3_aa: CSVGGVAGGLEYNEQFF

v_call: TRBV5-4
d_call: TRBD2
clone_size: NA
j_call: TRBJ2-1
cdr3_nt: TGTGCCAGCAGCTTGGATACTAGCGGGAGCGATGAGCAGTTCTTC
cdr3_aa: CASSLDTSGSDEQFF

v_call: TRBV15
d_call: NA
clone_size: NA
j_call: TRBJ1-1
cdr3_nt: TGTGCCACCAGCAGTGGATTCAGTGAAGCTTTCTTT
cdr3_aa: CATSSGFSEAFF

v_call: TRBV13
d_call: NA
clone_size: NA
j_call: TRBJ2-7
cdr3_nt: TGTGCCAGCAGTCCCGAGAGAACCTACGAGCAGTACTTC
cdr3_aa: CASSPERTYEQYF

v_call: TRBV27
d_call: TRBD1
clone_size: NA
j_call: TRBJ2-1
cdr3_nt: TGTGCCACCTCCTTTGGACAGGGGAGCGGTGAGCAGTTCTTC
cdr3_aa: CATSFGQGSGEQFF

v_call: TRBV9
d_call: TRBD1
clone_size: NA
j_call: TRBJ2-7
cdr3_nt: TGTGCCAGCAGCGGCCGGGACAGTGGGCCCGAGCAGTACTTC
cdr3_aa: CASSGRDSGPEQYF

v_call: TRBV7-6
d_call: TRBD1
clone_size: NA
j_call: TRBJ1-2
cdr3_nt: TGTGCCAGCAGCTTTGGGACAGGGGACTATGGCTACACCTTC
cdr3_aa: CASSFGTGDYGYTF

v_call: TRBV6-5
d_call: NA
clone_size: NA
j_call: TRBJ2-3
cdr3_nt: TGTGCCAGTGCCCCGGGACAAAGCACAGATACGCAGTATTTT
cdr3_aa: CASAPGQSTDTQYF

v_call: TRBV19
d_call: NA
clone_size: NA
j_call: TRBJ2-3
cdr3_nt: TGTGCCAGTAGTATAATCGGCACAGATACGCAGTATTTT
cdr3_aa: CASSIIGTDTQYF

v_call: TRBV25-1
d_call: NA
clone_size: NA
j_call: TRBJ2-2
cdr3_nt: TGTGCCAGCAGTGACGGGGGCCCCGGGGAGCTGTTTTTT
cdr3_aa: CASSDGGPGELFF

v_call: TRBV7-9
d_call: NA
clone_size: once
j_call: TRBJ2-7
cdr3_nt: TGTGCCAGCAGCTTAGCCCGGGTGGCGGGGGAGCAGTACTTC
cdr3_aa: CASSLARVAGEQYF

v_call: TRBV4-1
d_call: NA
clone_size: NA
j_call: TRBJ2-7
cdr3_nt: TGCGCCAGCAGCCAAGATGAGACAGTCACCTACGAGCAGTACTTC
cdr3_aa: CASSQDETVTYEQYF

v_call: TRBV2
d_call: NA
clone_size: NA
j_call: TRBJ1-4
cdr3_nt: TGTGCCAGCATTCAAGGGATTGCAACTAATGAAAAACTGTTTTTT
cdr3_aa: CASIQGIATNEKLFF

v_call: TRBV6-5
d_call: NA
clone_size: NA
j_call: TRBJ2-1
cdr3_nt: TGTGCCAGCACCCTCGATCCCCTGGGGACGCAATCGGAGTTCTTC
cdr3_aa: CASTLDPLGTQSEFF

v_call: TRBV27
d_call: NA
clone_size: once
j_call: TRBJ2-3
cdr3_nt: TGTGCCAGCGCTAGTAAGGATACGCAGTATTTT
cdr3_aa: CASASKDTQYF

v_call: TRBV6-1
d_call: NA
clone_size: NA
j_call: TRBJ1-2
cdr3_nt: TGTGCCAGCAGTGTTATGACGATCTATGGCTACACCTTC
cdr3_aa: CASSVMTIYGYTF

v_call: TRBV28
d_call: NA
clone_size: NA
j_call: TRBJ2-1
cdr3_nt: TGTGCCAGCACCCCGGGCCGGATCGAATACAATGAGCAGTTCTTC
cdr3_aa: CASTPGRIEYNEQFF

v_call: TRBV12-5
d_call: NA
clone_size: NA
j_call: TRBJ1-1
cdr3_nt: TGTGCTAGTGGTCTCTCCGGGAACACTGAAGCTTTCTTT
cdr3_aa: CASGLSGNTEAFF

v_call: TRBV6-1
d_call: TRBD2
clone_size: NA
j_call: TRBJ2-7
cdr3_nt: TGTGCCAGCAGTGCGGCAACGACTAGCAAGGCCCCCTACGAGCAGTACTTC
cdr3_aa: CASSAATTSKAPYEQYF

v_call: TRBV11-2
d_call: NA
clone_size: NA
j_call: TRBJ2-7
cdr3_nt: TGTGCCAGCAGCTTTTTTTGGTCCCCTCGCGAGCAGTACTTC
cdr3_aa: CASSFFWSPREQYF

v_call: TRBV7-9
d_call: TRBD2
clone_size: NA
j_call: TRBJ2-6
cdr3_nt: TGTGCCAGCAGCCCATGGGCTAGCGGGCTGAGCTCTGGGGCCAACGTCCTGACTTTC
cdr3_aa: CASSPWASGLSSGANVLTF